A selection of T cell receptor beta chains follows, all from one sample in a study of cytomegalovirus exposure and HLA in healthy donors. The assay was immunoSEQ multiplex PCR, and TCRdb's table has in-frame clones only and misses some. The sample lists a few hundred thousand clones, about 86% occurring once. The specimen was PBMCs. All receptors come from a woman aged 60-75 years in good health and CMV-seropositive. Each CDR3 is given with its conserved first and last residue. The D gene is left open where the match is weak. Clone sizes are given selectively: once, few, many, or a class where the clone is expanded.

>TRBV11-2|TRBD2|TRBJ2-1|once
TGTGCCAGCAGCTTAGATCGATGGAGCGGACGGGAGGATGAGCAGTTCTTC
CASSLDRWSGREDEQFF
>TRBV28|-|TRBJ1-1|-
TGTGCCAGCAGTGAGGTTTTGAACACTGAAGCTTTCTTT
CASSEVLNTEAFF
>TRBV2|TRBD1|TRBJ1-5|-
TGTGCCAGCAGGGGACAGGGGGGTCAGCCCCAGCATTTT
CASRGQGGQPQHF
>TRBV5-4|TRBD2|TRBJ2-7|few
TGTGCCAGCAGCCCCGGGACTAGCGGGAGGGCAAGGGAGCAGTACTTC
CASSPGTSGRAREQYF
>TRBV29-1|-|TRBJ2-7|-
TGCAGCGTTGGAGGTATCTCCTACGAGCAGTACTTC
CSVGGISYEQYF
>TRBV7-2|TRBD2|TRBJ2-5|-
TGTGCCAGCAGCTTAGGGACTAGCGGTTTTTCGGAGACCCAGTACTTC
CASSLGTSGFSETQYF
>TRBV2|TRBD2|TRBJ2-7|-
TGTGCCAGCACTACCATAGCGGGAGGGGGGGCAGCGCAGTACTTC
CASTTIAGGGAAQYF
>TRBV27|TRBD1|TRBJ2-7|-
TGTGCCAGCAGTTTAAGCCCGGGACAGCTCTACGAGCAGTACTTC
CASSLSPGQLYEQYF
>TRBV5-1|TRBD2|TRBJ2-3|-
TGCGCCAGCAGCCTACTAGCGGGGAGGATGACCGCGCCAGATACGCAGTATTTT
CASSLLAGRMTAPDTQYF
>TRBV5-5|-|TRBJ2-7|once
TGTGCCAGCGTTCAGACAGAATCCTACGAGCAGTACTTC
CASVQTESYEQYF
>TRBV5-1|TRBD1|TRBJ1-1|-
TGCGCCAGCAGCTTAGGGACAGGGGGGTTGAACACTGAAGCTTTCTTT
CASSLGTGGLNTEAFF
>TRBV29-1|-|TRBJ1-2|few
TGCAGCGTTGTACGTCAGCGGGGGATAGATGGCTACACCTTC
CSVVRQRGIDGYTF
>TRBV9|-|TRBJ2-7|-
TGTGCCAGCAGCGTCGGACAGTCCTACGAGCAGTACTTC
CASSVGQSYEQYF
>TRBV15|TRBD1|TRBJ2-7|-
TGTGCCACCAGCAGAACAGGGGGACAGGGGCGGGGCGAGCAGTACTTC
CATSRTGGQGRGEQYF
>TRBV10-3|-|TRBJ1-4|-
TGTGCCATCAGTGAGCCCACAGGGGAAAAACTGTTTTTT
CAISEPTGEKLFF
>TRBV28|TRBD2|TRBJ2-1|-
TGTGCCAGCAGTTCCCGGACTAGCTTAAATGAGCAGTTCTTC
CASSSRTSLNEQFF
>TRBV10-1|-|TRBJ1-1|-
TGCGCCAGCAGTGATGGCCAACTACCCTGGGAAGCTTTCTTT
CASSDGQLPWEAFF
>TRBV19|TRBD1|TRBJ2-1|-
TGTGCCAGTAGTATTGAGGGGGCTATGGAGCAGTTCTTC
CASSIEGAMEQFF
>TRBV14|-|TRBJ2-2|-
TGTGCCAGCAGCCAAGTGAGATCCACCGGGGAGCTGTTTTTT
CASSQVRSTGELFF
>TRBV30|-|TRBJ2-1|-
TGTGCCTGGAGTGTACTAGGACCCGAGCAGTTCTTC
CAWSVLGPEQFF
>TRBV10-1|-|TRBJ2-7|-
TGCGCCAGCAGTGAGTCATTAGAGGACGAGCAGTACTTC
CASSESLEDEQYF
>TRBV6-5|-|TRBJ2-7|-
TGTGCCAGCAGTTACTATGGGAGAGGGCAGGACGAGCAGTACTTC
CASSYYGRGQDEQYF
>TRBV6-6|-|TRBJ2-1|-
TGTGCCAGCAGTTCCCTTAGCAGGGGGGCTGGCAATGAGCAGTTCTTC
CASSSLSRGAGNEQFF
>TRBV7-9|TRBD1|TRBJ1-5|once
TGTTCCAGCAGCCGACAGGGGGCCGGCAATCAGCCCCAGCATTTT
CSSSRQGAGNQPQHF
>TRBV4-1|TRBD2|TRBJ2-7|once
TGCGCCAGCAACTTTCGGGCGGGGGACCGGGGGGAGCAGTACTTC
CASNFRAGDRGEQYF
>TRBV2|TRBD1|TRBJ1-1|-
TGTGCCAGCAGTAGTACAGGGGGGTGGACTGAAGCTTTCTTT
CASSSTGGWTEAFF
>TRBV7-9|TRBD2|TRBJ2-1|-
TGTGCCAGCAGCTTGGCCCGGGAGCGGGAGGGTACAAATGAGCAGTTCTTC
CASSLAREREGTNEQFF
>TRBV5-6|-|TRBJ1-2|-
TGTGCCAGCAGCTTGAGACCCGGAGACAGACAGTATGGCTACACCTTC
CASSLRPGDRQYGYTF
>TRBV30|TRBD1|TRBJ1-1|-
TGTGCCTGGAGTGAACAGGGGGGCACTGAAGCTTTCTTT
CAWSEQGGTEAFF
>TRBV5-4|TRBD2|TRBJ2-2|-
TGTGCCAGCAGCCCTCGGACTAGCGGGGCCCCCGGGGAGCTGTTTTTT
CASSPRTSGAPGELFF
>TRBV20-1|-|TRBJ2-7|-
TGCAGTGCCAGACTAGTCTACGAGCAGTACTTC
CSARLVYEQYF
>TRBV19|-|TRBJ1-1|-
TGTGCCAGTAGTTTCCAGATGACTGTGAACACTGAAGCTTTCTTT
CASSFQMTVNTEAFF
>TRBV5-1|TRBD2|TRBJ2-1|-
TGCGCCAGCAGTTCTAGCGGGAACGTCGGGGAGCAGTTCTTC
CASSSSGNVGEQFF
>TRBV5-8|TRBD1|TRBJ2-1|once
TGTGCCAGCAGCTTCGGGACAGCCATCTACAATGAGCAGTTCTTC
CASSFGTAIYNEQFF
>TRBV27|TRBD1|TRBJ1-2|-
TGTGCCAGCAGTTATTCCCCGGGACAGGGGGTTCGATATGGCTACACCTTC
CASSYSPGQGVRYGYTF
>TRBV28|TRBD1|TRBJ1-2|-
TGTGCCAGCAGTTTTAGACAGGGAAATGGCTACACCTTC
CASSFRQGNGYTF
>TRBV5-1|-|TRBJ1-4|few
TGCGCCAGCAATACAGGGTCTAATGAAAAACTGTTTTTT
CASNTGSNEKLFF
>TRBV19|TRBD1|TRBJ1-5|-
TGTGCCAGTAGTCCCACGGGACAGGGGAACAATCAGCCCCAGCATTTT
CASSPTGQGNNQPQHF
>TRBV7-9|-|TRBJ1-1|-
TGTGCCAGCAGCTTGTACCACAGGGACACTGAAGCTTTCTTT
CASSLYHRDTEAFF
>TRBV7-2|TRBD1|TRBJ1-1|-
TGTGCCAGCAGCCCAGGGACAGGGGGAACGGCTTTCTTT
CASSPGTGGTAFF
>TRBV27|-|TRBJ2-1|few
TGTGCCAGCAGTTTAACGGGGAATGAGCAGTTCTTC
CASSLTGNEQFF
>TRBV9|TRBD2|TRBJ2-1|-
TGTGCCAGCAGCCAAGGACTAGCGGGAGGACTGAATGAGCAGTTCTTC
CASSQGLAGGLNEQFF
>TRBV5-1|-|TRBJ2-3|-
TGCGCCAGCAGCAGGGAGTCCACAGATACGCAGTATTTT
CASSRESTDTQYF
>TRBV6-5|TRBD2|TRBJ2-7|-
TGTGCCAGCAGTTACTCGTTGGGCGGGAGTACCTACGAGCAGTACTTC
CASSYSLGGSTYEQYF
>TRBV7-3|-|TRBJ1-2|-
TGTGCCAGCAGCCTTAAGCGGGCTGCCAACTATGGCTACACCTTC
CASSLKRAANYGYTF
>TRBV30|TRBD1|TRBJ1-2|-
TGTGCCTGGAGTTCCGGACAGGGGAGCTATGGCTACACCTTC
CAWSSGQGSYGYTF
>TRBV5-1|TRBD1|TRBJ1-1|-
TGCGCCAGCAGGGGATTCAGGGGGGACACTGAAGCTTTCTTT
CASRGFRGDTEAFF
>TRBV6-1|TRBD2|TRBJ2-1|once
TGTGCCAGCAATCCGCTGACTAGCGGGTCGGATGAGCAGTTCTTC
CASNPLTSGSDEQFF
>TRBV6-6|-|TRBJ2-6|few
TGTGCCAGCAGTTACGTCGGTGGGGCCAACGTCCTGACTTTC
CASSYVGGANVLTF
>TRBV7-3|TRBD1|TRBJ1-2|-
TGTGCCAGCAGCCAATCGACAGGGGTTGATGGCTACACCTTC
CASSQSTGVDGYTF
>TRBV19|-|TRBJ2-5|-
TGTGCCAGTAGGGGACTCATTGGTCGACAAGAGACCCAGTACTTC
CASRGLIGRQETQYF
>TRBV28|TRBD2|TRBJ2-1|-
TGTGCCAGCAGTTCAGGACTAGCGGTTTACAATGAGCAGTTCTTC
CASSSGLAVYNEQFF
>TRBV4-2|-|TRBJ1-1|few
TGTGCCAGCAGCCAGTGGGGAGGGGGGAGCACTGAAGCTTTCTTT
CASSQWGGGSTEAFF
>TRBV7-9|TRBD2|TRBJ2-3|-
TGTGCCAGCAGACCCACTAGCGGGTCCGGATCGACAGATACGCAGTATTTT
CASRPTSGSGSTDTQYF
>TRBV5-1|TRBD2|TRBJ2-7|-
TGCGCCAGCAGCATCGGGACTAGCGGGACCCACGAGCAGTACTTC
CASSIGTSGTHEQYF
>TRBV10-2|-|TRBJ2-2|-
TGCGCCGTCAGGGGCGAAAACACCGGGGAGCTGTTTTTT
CAVRGENTGELFF
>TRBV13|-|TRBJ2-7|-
TGTGCCAGCAGCTTAGGGGTTGCAGACGAGCAGTACTTC
CASSLGVADEQYF
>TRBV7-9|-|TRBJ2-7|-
TGTGCCAGCAGCTTAGTTTCTCGAGGTGCCTACGAGCAGTACTTC
CASSLVSRGAYEQYF